The rows below give T cell receptor beta chains drawn from one sample of a study of shared clonotypes between healthy human individuals. Sequenced by immunoSEQ multiplex PCR; TCRdb stores in-frame clones only, minus some. Of 2 million to 2.5 million clones listed, approximately 96% are singletons. Sequenced: naive CD4+ T cells sorted from blood. Every receptor here comes from a young man in good health. Both conserved end residues are part of each CDR3. The D gene is left open where the match is weak. Clone size is given for some rows only: seen once, a few or many times, or a class if the clone is expanded.

cdr3_nt cdr3_aa cdr3_length v_call d_call clone_size j_call
TGTGCCAGCAGTGAGAAACAGATCTTCCAAGAGACCCAGTACTTC CASSEKQIFQETQYF 15 TRBV2 NA NA TRBJ2-5
TGTGCCAGCAGCTACGTCGGGCAGGGTATTAACTATGGCTACACCTTC CASSYVGQGINYGYTF 16 TRBV7-2 NA NA TRBJ1-2
TGTGCCAGCAGTTATCCTGCGATTAGCAATCAGCCCCAGCATTTT CASSYPAISNQPQHF 15 TRBV28 NA NA TRBJ1-5
TGTGCCAGCAGCTTGGGGGGCCAGGGAAATGAGCAGTTCTTC CASSLGGQGNEQFF 14 TRBV5-5 NA NA TRBJ2-1
TGTGCCAGCATTCCCAGGGAGCCCTACGAGCAGTACTTC CASIPREPYEQYF 13 TRBV6-6 NA NA TRBJ2-7
TGCGCCAGCAGCCAAGAACGAGCGACAGGGCAGTACTTC CASSQERATGQYF 13 TRBV4-1 NA NA TRBJ2-7
TGTGCCAGCAGCCCCGACAGGGTTCGTTGGCAAGAGACCCAGTACTTC CASSPDRVRWQETQYF 16 TRBV7-2 TRBD1 NA TRBJ2-5
TGCGCCAGCAGCTTGGCGCTAGCGGCGAACACCGGGGAGCTGTTTTTT CASSLALAANTGELFF 16 TRBV5-1 TRBD2 few TRBJ2-2
TGTGCCAGCAGCCTCAGGGGGGGAAAAACAGATACGCAGTATTTT CASSLRGGKTDTQYF 15 TRBV7-2 NA NA TRBJ2-3
TGTGCCAGCAGCTTAGTAGGCCCGGGGACCCAGTACTTC CASSLVGPGTQYF 13 TRBV7-2 NA NA TRBJ2-5
TGTGCCAGCAGTTACTCGTGGGGGGGGACGGGTGAGACCCAGTACTTC CASSYSWGGTGETQYF 16 TRBV6-5 TRBD2 NA TRBJ2-5
TGCGCCAGCGGGACAAATGCATACACCGGGGAGCTGTTTTTT CASGTNAYTGELFF 14 TRBV5-1 NA NA TRBJ2-2
TGTGCCAGCACACCCTCCCATAATTCACCCCTCCACTTT CASTPSHNSPLHF 13 TRBV27 NA NA TRBJ1-6
TGTGCCTGGAGTCAAAAGGGAAACACTGAAGCTTTCTTT CAWSQKGNTEAFF 13 TRBV30 NA NA TRBJ1-1
TGCGCCAGCAGCTTGGCCGTGGGGCCGGGGGCCGAGCAGTACTTC CASSLAVGPGAEQYF 15 TRBV5-1 NA NA TRBJ2-7
TGTGCCAGCAGCTCCCGTAGATATTCGGTTTACAATGAGCAGTTCTTC CASSSRRYSVYNEQFF 16 TRBV13 NA once TRBJ2-1
TGTGCCAGCAGCCAAGTTACGGAAACTGGCACCGGGGAGCTGTTTTTT CASSQVTETGTGELFF 16 TRBV14 NA once TRBJ2-2
TGCGCCAGCAGTCAATTTTCGGGGGGATCCTACGAGCAGTACTTC CASSQFSGGSYEQYF 15 TRBV23-1 TRBD2 NA TRBJ2-7
TGTGCCAGCAGAGAACCCAGCGAAGCTTTCTTT CASREPSEAFF 11 TRBV6-1 NA NA TRBJ1-1
TGTGCCAGCAGTTACCTGACTAATACCTACGAGCAGTACTTC CASSYLTNTYEQYF 14 TRBV6-5 NA NA TRBJ2-7
TGTGCCAGCAGCGTAGGTCCGGGACAGGGCCACATTCAGTACTTC CASSVGPGQGHIQYF 15 TRBV9 TRBD1 once TRBJ2-4
TGTGCCAGCAGTTATCGGTCATGGACAACGAACACTGAAGCTTTCTTT CASSYRSWTTNTEAFF 16 TRBV6-5 NA NA TRBJ1-1
TGTGCCAGCAGCTGGAAGGCTAGTCCGTACAATGAGCAGTTCTTC CASSWKASPYNEQFF 15 TRBV7-2 NA NA TRBJ2-1
TGTGCCAGCAGTGAATGGGCAGAAGAGACCCAGTACTTC CASSEWAEETQYF 13 TRBV25-1 NA NA TRBJ2-5